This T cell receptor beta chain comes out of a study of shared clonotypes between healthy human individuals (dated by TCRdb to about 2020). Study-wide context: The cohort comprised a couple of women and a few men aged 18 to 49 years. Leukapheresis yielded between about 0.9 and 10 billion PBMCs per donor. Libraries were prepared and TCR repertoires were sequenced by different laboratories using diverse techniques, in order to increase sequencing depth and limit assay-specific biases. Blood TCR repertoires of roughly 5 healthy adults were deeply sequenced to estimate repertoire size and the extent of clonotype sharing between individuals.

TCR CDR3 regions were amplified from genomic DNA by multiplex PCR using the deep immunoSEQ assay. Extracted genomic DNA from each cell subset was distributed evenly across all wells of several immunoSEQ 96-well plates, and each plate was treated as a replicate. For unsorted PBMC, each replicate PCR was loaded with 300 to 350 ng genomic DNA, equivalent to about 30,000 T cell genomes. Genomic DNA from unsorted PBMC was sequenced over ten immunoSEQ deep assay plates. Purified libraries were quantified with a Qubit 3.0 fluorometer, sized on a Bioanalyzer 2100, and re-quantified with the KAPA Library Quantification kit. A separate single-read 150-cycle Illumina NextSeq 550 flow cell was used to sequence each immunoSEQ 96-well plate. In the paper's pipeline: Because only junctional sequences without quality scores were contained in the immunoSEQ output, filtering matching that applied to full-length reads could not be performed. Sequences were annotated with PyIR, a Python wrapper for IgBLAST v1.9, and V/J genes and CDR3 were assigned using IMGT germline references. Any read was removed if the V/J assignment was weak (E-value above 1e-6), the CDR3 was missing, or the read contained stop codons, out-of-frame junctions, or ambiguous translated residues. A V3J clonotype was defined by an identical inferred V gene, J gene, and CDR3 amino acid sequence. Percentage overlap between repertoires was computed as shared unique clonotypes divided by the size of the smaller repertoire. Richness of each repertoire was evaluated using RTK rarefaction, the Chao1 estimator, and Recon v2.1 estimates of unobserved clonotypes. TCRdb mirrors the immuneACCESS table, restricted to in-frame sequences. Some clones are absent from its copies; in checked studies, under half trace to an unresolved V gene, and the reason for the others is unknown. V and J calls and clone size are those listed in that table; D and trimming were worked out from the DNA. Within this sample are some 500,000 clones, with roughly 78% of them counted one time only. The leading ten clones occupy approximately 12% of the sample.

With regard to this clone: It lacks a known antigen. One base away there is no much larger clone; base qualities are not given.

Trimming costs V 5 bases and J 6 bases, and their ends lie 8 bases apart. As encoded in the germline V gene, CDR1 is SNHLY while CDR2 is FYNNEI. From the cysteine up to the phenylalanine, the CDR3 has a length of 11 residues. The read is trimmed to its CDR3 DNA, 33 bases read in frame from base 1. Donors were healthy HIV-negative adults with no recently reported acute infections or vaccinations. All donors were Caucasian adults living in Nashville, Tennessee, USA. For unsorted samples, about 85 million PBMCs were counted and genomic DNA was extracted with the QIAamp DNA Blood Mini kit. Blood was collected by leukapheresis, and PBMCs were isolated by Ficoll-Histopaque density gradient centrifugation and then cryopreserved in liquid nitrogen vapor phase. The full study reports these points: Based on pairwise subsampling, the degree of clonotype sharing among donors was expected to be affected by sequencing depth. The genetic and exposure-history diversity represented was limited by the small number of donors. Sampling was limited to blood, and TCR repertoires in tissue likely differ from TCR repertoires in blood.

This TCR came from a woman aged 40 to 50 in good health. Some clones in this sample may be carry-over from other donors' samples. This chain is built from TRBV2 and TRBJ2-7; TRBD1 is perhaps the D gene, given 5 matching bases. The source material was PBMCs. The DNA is TGTGCCAGCAGTACCAGGGTCGAGCAGTACTTC. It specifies CASSTRVEQYF. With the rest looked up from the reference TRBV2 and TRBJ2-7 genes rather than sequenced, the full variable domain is EPEVTQTPSHQVTQMGQEVILRCVPISNHLYFYWYRQILGQKVEFLVSFYNNEISEKSEIFDDQFSVERPDGSNFTLKIRSTKLEDSAMYFCASSTRVEQYFGPGTRLTVT.